Listed here are 9 T cell receptor beta chains from one sample, sequenced in a study of T cell responses to AZD1222 COVID-19 vaccine. Profiling relied on immunoSEQ multiplex PCR, and the TCRdb table lists in-frame clones only, not all of them. This table has approximately 140,000 clones, roughly nine tenths appearing once. This specimen was peripheral blood, taken on day 0 of AZD1222 vaccination. The origin of the receptors is an adult in good health.

The CDR3 nucleotides are TGTGCCTGGAGTGAGATCAGGGGTGGCTACACCTTC. Its protein is CAWSEIRGGYTF. V gene TRBV30 combines with J gene TRBJ1-2, with D maybe TRBD1 (6 bases). The germline V and J ends were trimmed by 1 base and 7 bases, with 10 bases remaining between them. The CDR3 extends over 12 amino acids. Per the germline V gene, CDR1 is GTSNPN and CDR2 is SVGIG (reference sequence).

As regards this clone: This CDR3 is also generated by other DNA sequences in the sample. The chain employs TRBV7-3 and TRBJ2-3; D is possibly TRBD1 or TRBD2 (6 bases each). There are 13 residues in the CDR3. With 1 base removed from V and 6 bases from J, the gap between germline ends came to 8 bases. CDR1 is SGHTA and CDR2 is FQGTGA in the germline V gene. DNA for the CDR3: TGTGCCAGCAGCTTAAGGGGGGCGGATACGCAGTATTTT. It is translated as CASSLRGADTQYF.

The V call is TRBV10-3, the J call TRBJ2-7; 10 positions match TRBD2. Germline values: CDR1 ENHRY, CDR2 SYGVKD. The CDR3 consists of 16 residues. V was clipped by 4 bases and J by 6 bases; unmatched bases: 12. For the CDR3, the DNA is TGTGCCATCAGTGGAGGCGCTAGCGGGAGACTCCTCGAGCAGTACTTC. This encodes CAISGGASGRLLEQYF.

CDR3 sequence (DNA): TGCAGCGTTGGCGGGAGCAATCAGCCCCAGCATTTT. Protein: CSVGGSNQPQHF. V and J are TRBV29-1 and TRBJ1-5; D is unclear. The CDR3 consists of 12 residues. The germline V gene has CDR1 SQVTM and CDR2 ANQGSEA. Trimming removed 4 bases from V and 1 base from J, with 5 bases in between.

On this clone: An end of the junction does not agree with germline; a read error may underlie this. The chain combines TRBV7-2 with TRBJ2-2; 7 nucleotides line up with TRBD2. The CDR3 totals 14 residues. The germline V gene encodes CDR1 SGHTA and CDR2 FQGNSA. The CDR3 nucleotides read TGTGCCAGCAGCCTAGCGGTTAACACCGGGGAGCTGTTTTTT. Amino acid sequence: CASSLAVNTGELFF. Filled out from reference TRBV7-2 and TRBJ2-2, the complete variable domain reads GAGVSQSPSNKVTEKGKDVELRCDPISGHTALYWYRQSLGQGLEFLIYFQGNSAPDKSGLPSDRFSAERTGGSVSTLTIQRTQQEDSAVYLCASSLAVNTGELFFGEGSRLTVL.

This clone was observed a single time. The V call is TRBV18, the J call TRBJ2-7; D is uncertain. This CDR3 is built from 12 residues. Germline CDR1 and CDR2: KGHSH and LQKENI. Trimming removed 2 bases at V and 3 bases at J, with 5 bases between. CDR3 sequence: CASSPSSYEQYF. The CDR3 nucleotides read TGTGCCAGCTCACCAAGTAGCTACGAGCAGTACTTC.

This clone was detected once. The DNA for the CDR3 is TGTGCCAGCAGGGAGCGGCGAAACACCATATATTTT. Protein: CASRERRNTIYF. This chain uses TRBV28 with TRBJ1-3; no definite D call. Germline loops: CDR1 MDHEN, CDR2 SYDVKM. V shed 6 bases and J shed 5 bases, with 8 bases lying between them. The CDR3 totals 12 residues.

The chain uses TRBV10-3 and TRBJ2-3, with 8 bases lining up with TRBD2. Trimming removed 10 bases from V and 3 bases from J; junction bases left unmatched: 3. The CDR3 loop spans 12 amino acids. Germline-derived CDR1 and CDR2 are ENHRY and SYGVKD. The CDR3 spells CATTSGTDTQYF. CDR3 coding DNA: TGTGCCACTACTAGCGGTACAGATACGCAGTATTTT.

The rearrangement links TRBV25-1 to TRBJ1-6; D perhaps matches TRBD1 (6 bases). This CDR3 has 13 amino acids. The germline gives CDR1 MGHDK, CDR2 SYGVNS. The V and J ends lost 5 bases and 9 bases respectively, with 11 bases between them. The CDR3 DNA is TGTGCCAGCAGTACTCAGGGGAGTTCACCCCTCCACTTT. Its translation is CASSTQGSSPLHF.